One and the same sample provided the 18 T cell receptor beta chains below, sequenced in a study of response to subunit inactivated influenza vaccine. TCRdb processed the RT-PCR reads anew with MiXCR; each CDR3 protein has one entry. This sample yields 530,000 or so distinct CDR3 sequences, of which around 15% are seen a single time; over 8.5% belongs to the top ten. Sample: PBMCs from blood, taken about 12 days after vaccination. These TCRs come from a man between 50 and 59 years old who received an inactivated influenza vaccine.

The gene calls are TRBV6-1 and TRBJ2-2; TRBD1 matches 7 bases. The CDR3 has 14 residues. With V trimmed by 6 bases and J by 7 bases, 8 bases remained unmatched. Germline values: CDR1 MNHNS, CDR2 SASEGT. Here the CDR3 reads CASSKTGLNGELFF. CDR3 DNA sequence: TGTGCCAGCAGCAAGACAGGGTTGAACGGGGAGCTGTTTTTT.

The chain has TRBV11-2 and TRBJ2-2, with 11 positions matching TRBD1. Germline V CDR1 and CDR2: SGHAT, FQNNGV. V shed 6 bases and J 6 bases; nucleotides not matched to a gene: 6. The CDR3 is 15 residues long. The CDR3 spells CASRSTDRGPGELFF. The CDR3 nucleotides are TGTGCCAGCAGATCGACGGACAGGGGGCCCGGGGAGCTGTTTTTT.

This chain uses TRBV7-2 with TRBJ1-1, with D perhaps matching TRBD1 (5 bases). Trimming took off 5 bases at V and 6 bases at J, with 19 bases between the two ends. Germline V gene data show CDR1 as SGHTA and CDR2 as FQGNSA. CDR3 length equals 15 residues. The CDR3 spells CASSPAGVRVSEAFF. The CDR3 coding sequence is TGTGCCAGCAGCCCAGCGGGCGTCAGGGTTTCTGAAGCTTTCTTT. Complete variable domain (other parts from reference TRBV7-2 and TRBJ1-1): GAGVSQSPSNKVTEKGKDVELRCDPISGHTALYWYRQSLGQGLEFLIYFQGNSAPDKSGLPSDRFSAERTGGSVSTLTIQRTQQEDSAVYLCASSPAGVRVSEAFFGQGTRLTVV.

Many counts were recorded for this clonotype. V usage is TRBV20-1 and J usage is TRBJ2-2; D is uncertain. V lost 4 bases to trimming and J lost 1 base, with 7 bases between them. CDR3 length: 13 amino acids. The germline V gene encodes CDR1 DFQATT and CDR2 SNEGSKA (reference sequence). DNA for the CDR3: TGCAGTGCTATACACCGGAACACCGGGGAGCTGTTTTTT. It codes for CSAIHRNTGELFF.

The table lists this clonotype with a few counts. This chain links TRBV24-1 with TRBJ2-7, with 7 positions matching TRBD2. Losses at the gene ends were 6 bases for V and 6 bases for J; bases not matched to a gene: 10. Germline values: CDR1 KGHDR, CDR2 SFDVKD. CDR3 length equals 14 residues. CDR3 nucleotides: TGTGCCACCAGTCGCGGGGGAGGTCTATCCGAGCAGTACTTC. It codes for CATSRGGGLSEQYF.

The chain uses TRBV6-1 and TRBJ2-3, with TRBD1 as a possible D gene (6 bases). CDR3 length: 17 residues. V was pared by 4 bases and J by 3 bases, with 20 bases between. In germline, CDR1 is MNHNS, CDR2 SASEGT. The CDR3 region is CASSGPWGQGMTDTQYF. In nucleotides, the CDR3 is TGTGCCAGCAGTGGCCCTTGGGGGCAGGGGATGACAGATACGCAGTATTTT.

Only a few counts were recorded for this clonotype. The chain employs TRBV29-1 and TRBJ2-3, with TRBD2 as a possible D gene (6 bases). The CDR3 runs 15 residues. Germline CDR1 SQVTM, CDR2 ANQGSEA. V was cut by 7 bases and J by 2 bases, with 19 bases left in between. The DNA of the CDR3 is TGCAGCGGGTCTGAGGGAGGACAACCCACAGATACGCAGTATTTT. Amino acids: CSGSEGGQPTDTQYF.

A few counts support this clonotype. The chain recombines TRBV6-5 with TRBJ1-4; the D is unclear. V was trimmed by 2 bases and J by 2 bases, leaving 9 bases between them. The CDR3 covers 15 residues. The germline CDR1 and CDR2 sequences are MNHEY and SVGAGI. The CDR3 loop reads CASSYAGLTNEKLFF. CDR3 sequence (DNA): TGTGCCAGCAGTTACGCAGGCCTTACTAATGAAAAACTGTTTTTT.

The genes are TRBV7-9 and TRBJ1-1, with D perhaps matching TRBD1 (6 bases). The germline V and J ends were trimmed by 3 bases and 4 bases, with 12 bases remaining between them. The CDR3 consists of 14 residues. The V gene's germline CDR1 is SEHNR and CDR2 FQNEAQ (reference sequence). The CDR3 bases are TGTGCCAGCAGCTTCGGAGGGGGGGTCACTGAAGCTTTCTTT. Protein: CASSFGGGVTEAFF.

Details on this clonotype: At one end the junction does not follow the germline gene, possibly because of a read error. The chain couples TRBV4-1 to TRBJ2-6; TRBD2 matches at 10 bases. The germline gives CDR1 MGHRA, CDR2 YSYEKL. The CDR3 contains 18 residues. The DNA for the CDR3 is TGCGCCAGCAGTCAAGATCCTAGCGGGAGCTCTGGGGCCAACGTCCTGACTTTC. Amino acids: CASSQDPSGSSGANVLTF.

The J gene is TRBJ2-2, the V gene TRBV28; D gene ambiguous. With 3 bases removed from V and 5 bases from J, the gap between germline ends came to 7 bases. The CDR3 sequence is 13 residues long. The germline V gene encodes CDR1 MDHEN and CDR2 SYDVKM. The CDR3 region is CASSFAETGELFF. The CDR3 region has the DNA TGTGCCAGCAGTTTCGCCGAAACCGGGGAGCTGTTTTTT.

The V and J genes are TRBV5-1 and TRBJ1-6; 7 bases agree with TRBD1. CDR3 length: 15 amino acids. V dropped 4 bases and J dropped 7; count of bases not matched to a gene: 8. Per the germline V gene, CDR1 is SGHRS and CDR2 is YFSETQ. This chain's CDR3 is CASSPRTGVNSPLHF. In nucleotides, the CDR3 is TGCGCCAGCAGCCCGCGGACAGGAGTAAATTCACCCCTCCACTTT. Combining the CDR3 with reference TRBV5-1 and TRBJ1-6 gives the whole variable domain KAGVTQTPRYLIKTRGQQVTLSCSPISGHRSVSWYQQTPGQGLQFLFEYFSETQRNKGNFPGRFSGRQFSNSRSEMNVSTLELGDSALYLCASSPRTGVNSPLHFGNGTRLTVT.

This clonotype appeared a few times. The rearrangement uses TRBV20-1 and TRBJ2-7; no clear D gene. The germline V gene has CDR1 DFQATT and CDR2 SNEGSKA (reference sequence). V was trimmed by 0 bases and J by 3 bases, leaving 12 bases between them. This CDR3 is 14 amino acids long. The CDR3 DNA reads as TGCAGTGCTAGAGATCTTGACCGATTCTACGAGCAGTACTTC. Translation gives CSARDLDRFYEQYF.

This clonotype was picked up a small number of times. The rearrangement links TRBV20-1 to TRBJ2-1, with TRBD2 matching over 11 bases. V gave up 5 bases and J gave up 16 bases; unmatched junction bases: 25. Germline values: CDR1 DFQATT, CDR2 SNEGSKA (reference sequence). This CDR3 comprises 17 residues. For the CDR3, the DNA is TGCAGTGCTCCCGGGACAGGCGGTCTTCGGCTAGCGGGAGGAGGATTCTTC. Encoded protein: CSAPGTGGLRLAGGGFF.

The chain combines TRBV6-5 with TRBJ1-1; D ambiguous. The CDR3 totals 14 residues. In germline, CDR1 is MNHEY, CDR2 SVGAGI. V shed 1 base and J shed 7 bases, with 13 bases lying between them. DNA for the CDR3: TGTGCCAGCAGTTACTTTACAGCCCCACTTGAAGCTTTCTTT. It translates to CASSYFTAPLEAFF.

This clonotype has more than one count but fewer than ten. The chain links TRBV3-1 to TRBJ1-1; the match to TRBD1 covers 7 bases. Germline CDR1 is LGHDT and CDR2 is YNNKEL (reference sequence). The CDR3 covers 17 residues. The V gene end was trimmed by 1 base and the J gene end by 4 bases; junction bases not matched to a gene: 12. CDR3 region: CASSQGPRLQGTTEAFF. The CDR3 DNA reads as TGTGCCAGCAGCCAAGGCCCTCGGCTACAGGGGACCACTGAAGCTTTCTTT.

This sequence joins TRBV11-2 and TRBJ1-4, with D unresolved. The CDR3 runs 12 residues. Germline V gene lookup returns CDR1 SGHAT and CDR2 FQNNGV. V was clipped by 0 bases and J by 10 bases, with 6 bases between them. CDR3 nucleotide sequence: TGTGCCAGCAGCTTAGAGAGGGTAAAACTGTTTTTT. This sequence encodes CASSLERVKLFF.

This clonotype was counted only a few times. CDR3 amino acids: CASSLQTRALEQFF. For the CDR3, the DNA is TGTGCCAGCAGCTTGCAAACCAGGGCTCTCGAGCAGTTCTTC. The rearrangement links TRBV5-5 to TRBJ2-1; maybe TRBD1 (5 bases). The germline V gene encodes CDR1 SGHKS and CDR2 YYEKEE (reference sequence). The CDR3 has 14 residues. V lost 1 base and J 10 bases, leaving 15 bases between the germline ends.